This is a list of T cell receptor beta chains from one sample in a study of T-cell reconstitution after alpha-beta-depleted transplantation in children. One entry per CDR3 protein, called by TCRdb with MiXCR from the PCR reads. The sample gives over 400,000 distinct CDR3 sequences, around two fifths of which show up once; under 30% is in the top ten. Sequences were derived from PBMCs, sampled before TCRalphabeta/CD19-depleted stem cell transplant. These receptor sequences come from a girl aged 2-10 years with aplastic anemia, due to receive a stem cell transplant. CDR3s include the opening cysteine and the closing phenylalanine or tryptophan. A D gene is named only where the DNA matches it firmly. Expanded clones get a size class; other rows say once, few or many, or leave the size out.

size,J,D,V,CDR3,DNA
-,TRBJ2-1,TRBD2,TRBV19,CATISSGTYNEQFF,TGTGCCACTATTTCTAGCGGGACTTACAATGAGCAGTTCTTC
few,TRBJ2-7,TRBD2,TRBV19,CASRPRASGSYEQYF,TGTGCCAGTAGGCCTCGGGCTAGCGGGAGTTACGAGCAGTACTTC
many,TRBJ2-1,-,TRBV20-1,CSASHLTSFHNEQFF,TGCAGTGCTAGCCATCTGACTAGTTTCCACAATGAGCAGTTCTTC
-,TRBJ1-1,-,TRBV18,CASSPPNRMNTEAFF,TGTGCCAGCTCACCACCGAACAGGATGAACACTGAAGCTTTCTTT
-,TRBJ2-1,-,TRBV20-1,CSAPLDSLDYNEQFF,TGCAGTGCGCCACTCGACAGTCTTGACTACAATGAGCAGTTCTTC
-,TRBJ2-7,-,TRBV7-2,CASTPRIDGRHEQYF,TGTGCCAGCACCCCCCGAATTGACGGCCGCCACGAGCAGTACTTC
-,TRBJ1-1,-,TRBV7-3,CASSYLTPTGRTEAFF,TGTGCCAGCAGCTACTTGACACCCACAGGGAGGACTGAAGCTTTCTTT
-,TRBJ1-2,-,TRBV29-1,CSAASPDSRYGYTF,TGCAGCGCTGCCTCACCCGACAGCCGCTATGGCTACACCTTC
many,TRBJ2-2,-,TRBV20-1,CSARGRGNTGELFF,TGCAGTGCTAGGGGGCGAGGGAACACCGGGGAGCTGTTTTTT
-,TRBJ2-1,-,TRBV20-1,CSARPAESSTRGSYNEQFF,TGCAGTGCTAGACCCGCTGAATCTTCGACTAGGGGATCCTACAATGAGCAGTTCTTC
-,TRBJ1-1,TRBD1,TRBV5-1,CASSPGTGRSHPAFF,TGCGCCAGCAGCCCAGGGACAGGGAGGAGCCACCCGGCTTTCTTT
-,TRBJ1-2,-,TRBV5-8,CASSLLYRQYGYTF,TGTGCCAGCAGCTTGCTTTATCGGCAGTATGGCTACACCTTC
few,TRBJ1-2,-,TRBV29-1,CSVAGPNYGYTF,TGCAGCGTCGCGGGCCCTAACTATGGCTACACCTTC
many,TRBJ2-5,-,TRBV5-1,CASRPEQETQYF,TGCGCCAGCAGACCAGAGCAAGAGACCCAGTACTTC
-,TRBJ2-3,TRBD1,TRBV20-1,CSANRDREYTDTQYF,TGCAGTGCTAACCGGGACAGGGAATACACAGATACGCAGTATTTT
many,TRBJ1-5,TRBD1,TRBV2,CASSERDRTGQPQHF,TGTGCCAGCAGTGAAAGGGACAGGACGGGTCAGCCCCAGCATTTT
-,TRBJ1-3,-,TRBV12-3/TRBV12-4,CASSLSRGNTIYF,TGTGCCAGCAGTTTGTCGCGGGGAAACACCATATATTTT
-,TRBJ2-7,-,TRBV11-2,CASSLDWGTSYEQYF,TGTGCCAGCAGCTTAGATTGGGGAACCTCCTACGAGCAGTACTTC
-,TRBJ1-5,-,TRBV4-2,CASSQVSRAGKDQPQHF,TGTGCCAGCAGCCAAGTTAGCAGGGCAGGGAAGGATCAGCCCCAGCATTTT
few,TRBJ1-1,-,TRBV15,CATSRVQNTEAFF,TGTGCCACCAGCAGAGTACAGAACACTGAAGCTTTCTTT
-,TRBJ2-2,TRBD2,TRBV4-1,CASSQVWRGGRSGELFF,TGCGCCAGCAGCCAAGTGTGGCGGGGGGGAAGGTCCGGGGAGCTGTTTTTT
-,TRBJ2-1,-,TRBV15,CATSPLGASAILNEQFF,TGTGCCACCAGCCCCTTGGGGGCTAGCGCAATACTAAATGAGCAGTTCTTC
-,TRBJ2-5,-,TRBV7-9,CASSNLGTETQYF,TGTGCCAGCAGCAATCTCGGGACAGAGACCCAGTACTTC